This T cell receptor (beta chain) was captured in a study of human T cells and chemical hapten exposure. Time point here: patch test 1, 2 weeks after DPC sensitization. The treatment here: therapeutic diphenylcyclopropenone sensitization with weekly scalp DPC. Someone pulled total RNA out of unfractionated whole blood. On this clonotype: Just one base apart from a much larger clone, this may be a read error.

TCRdb called the RACE reads again in MiXCR, with one record for every CDR3 protein. The table records 40,000 or so distinct CDR3 sequences, over 3.5% of them present only once. The receptor was derived from a man in his forties or fifties with alopecia areata. Some clones in this sample may be carry-over from other donors' samples. The material was whole blood, obtained in connection with sensitization to the hapten diphenylcyclopropenone (DPC).

The DNA for the CDR3 is TGTGCCAGCAGCCAGTTTGACCTCTCTGGAAACATCATATATTTT. Its translation is CASSQFDLSGNIIYF. This chain uses TRBV3-1 with TRBJ1-3; D unresolved. Germline V gene lookup returns CDR1 LGHDT and CDR2 YNNKEL (reference sequence). The CDR3 runs 15 residues. The variable domain in full, with the rest retrieved from reference TRBV3-1 and TRBJ1-3, is DTAVSQTPKYLVTQMGNDKSIKCEQNLGHDTMYWYKQDSKKFLKIMFSYNNKELIINETVPNRFSPKSPDKAHLNLHINSLELGDSAVYFCASSQFDLSGNIIYFGEGSWLTVV.